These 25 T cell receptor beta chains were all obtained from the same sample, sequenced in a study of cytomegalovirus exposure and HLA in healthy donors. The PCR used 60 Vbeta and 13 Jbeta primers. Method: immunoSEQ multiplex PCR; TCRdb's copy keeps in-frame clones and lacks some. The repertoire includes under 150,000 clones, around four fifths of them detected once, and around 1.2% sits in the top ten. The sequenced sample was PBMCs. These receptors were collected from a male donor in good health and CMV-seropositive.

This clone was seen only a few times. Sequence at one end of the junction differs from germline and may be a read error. CDR3 sequence: CASRTDRLNYGYPF. The CDR3 DNA is TGTGCCAGCAGGACGGACAGGCTCAACTATGGCTACCCCTTC. The chain couples TRBV2 to TRBJ1-2, with 7 bases that match TRBD1. Looked up from germline, CDR1 is SNHLY and CDR2 is FYNNEI. The CDR3 extends over 14 amino acids. Drawing the rest from reference TRBV2 and TRBJ1-2, the complete variable domain is EPEVTQTPSHQVTQMGQEVILRCVPISNHLYFYWYRQILGQKVEFLVSFYNNEISEKSEIFDDQFSVERPDGSNFTLKIRSTKLEDSAMYFCASRTDRLNYGYPFGSGTRLTVV.

The CDR3 nucleotides read TGTGCCAGCAGCCAAGATCCGGCAGGGGGCGTTCATGGCTACACCTTC. It yields the protein CASSQDPAGGVHGYTF. This chain uses TRBV4-2 with TRBJ1-2, with TRBD1 matching 8 bases. CDR1 LGHNA and CDR2 YNFKEQ come from the germline V gene. The V segment lost 0 bases and the J segment 6 bases; nucleotides outside the gene matches: 9. The CDR3 loop spans 16 amino acids.

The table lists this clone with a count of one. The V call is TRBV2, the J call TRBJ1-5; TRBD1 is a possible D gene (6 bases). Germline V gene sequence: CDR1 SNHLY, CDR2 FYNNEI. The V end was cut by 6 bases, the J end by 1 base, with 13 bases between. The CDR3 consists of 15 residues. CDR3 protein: CASSERTASNQPQHF. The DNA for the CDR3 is TGTGCCAGCAGCGAAAGGACAGCCAGCAATCAGCCCCAGCATTTT.

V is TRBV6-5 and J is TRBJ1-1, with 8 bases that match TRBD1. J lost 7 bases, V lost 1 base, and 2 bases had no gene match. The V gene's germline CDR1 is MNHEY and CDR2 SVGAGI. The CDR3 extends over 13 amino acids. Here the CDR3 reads CASSYFGTGEAFF. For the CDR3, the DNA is TGTGCCAGCAGTTACTTTGGGACAGGTGAAGCTTTCTTT.

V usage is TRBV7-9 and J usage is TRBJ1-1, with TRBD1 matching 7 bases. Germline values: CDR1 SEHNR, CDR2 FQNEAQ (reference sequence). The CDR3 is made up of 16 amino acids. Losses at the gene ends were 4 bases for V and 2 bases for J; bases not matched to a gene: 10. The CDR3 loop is CASSWGTGASNTEAFF. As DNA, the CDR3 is TGTGCCAGCAGCTGGGGTACAGGGGCTTCTAACACTGAAGCTTTCTTT.

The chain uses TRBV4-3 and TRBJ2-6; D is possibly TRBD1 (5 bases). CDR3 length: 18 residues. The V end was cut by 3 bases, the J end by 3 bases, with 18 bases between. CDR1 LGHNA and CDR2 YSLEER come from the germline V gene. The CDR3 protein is CASSQTRVGSSGANVLTF. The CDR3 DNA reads TGCGCCAGCAGCCAGACCAGGGTAGGGTCAAGTGGGGCCAACGTCCTGACTTTC.

DNA of the CDR3: TGCGCCAGCAGCTTAAGGACAGGAACCATCTCTGGGGCCAACGTCCTGACTTTC. Translated: CASSLRTGTISGANVLTF. This chain links TRBV5-1 with TRBJ2-6; TRBD1 agrees at 7 bases. With V trimmed by 2 bases and J by 0 bases, 8 bases remained unmatched. The CDR3 length is 18 residues. CDR1 is SGHRS, CDR2 YFSETQ, per germline.

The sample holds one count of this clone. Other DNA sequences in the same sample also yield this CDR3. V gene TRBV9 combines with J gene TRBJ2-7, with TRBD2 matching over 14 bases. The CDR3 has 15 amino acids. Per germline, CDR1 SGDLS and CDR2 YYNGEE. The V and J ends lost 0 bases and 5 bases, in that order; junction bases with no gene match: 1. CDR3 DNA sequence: TGTGCCAGCAGCGTAGGGGGACTAGCGGGAGACGAGCAGTACTTC. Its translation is CASSVGGLAGDEQYF.

The CDR3 nucleotides read TGCGCCAGCAGCCCGGATCCGGGAGGCTCTAACTATGGCTACACCTTC. This codes for CASSPDPGGSNYGYTF. The chain uses TRBV5-1 and TRBJ1-2; no clear D. V was pared by 4 bases and J by 0 bases, with 16 bases between. This CDR3 has 16 amino acids. CDR1 is SGHRS, CDR2 YFSETQ, per germline.

For the CDR3, the DNA is TGTGCCAGCAGCTCGTCTAGAAACAGGGCTCCCCCCGGGGAGCTGTTTTTT. Residues: CASSSSRNRAPPGELFF. The chain uses TRBV7-9 and TRBJ2-2; perhaps TRBD1 as D (6 bases). CDR1 and CDR2 from the germline V gene are SEHNR and FQNEAQ (reference sequence). The CDR3 spans 17 residues. The germline V and J ends were trimmed by 4 bases and 6 bases, with 21 bases remaining between them.

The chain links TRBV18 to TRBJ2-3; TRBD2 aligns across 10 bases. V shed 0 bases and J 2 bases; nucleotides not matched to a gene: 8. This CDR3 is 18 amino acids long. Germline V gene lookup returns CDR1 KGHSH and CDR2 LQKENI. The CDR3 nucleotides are TGTGCCAGCTCACCACCGAGCGGGGGGGCCCCCTTCACAGATACGCAGTATTTT. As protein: CASSPPSGGAPFTDTQYF.

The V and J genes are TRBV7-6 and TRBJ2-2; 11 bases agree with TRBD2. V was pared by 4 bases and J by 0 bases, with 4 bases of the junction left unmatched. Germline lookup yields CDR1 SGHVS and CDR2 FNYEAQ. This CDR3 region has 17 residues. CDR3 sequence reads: CASSSPLAGANTGELFF. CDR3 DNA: TGTGCCAGCAGCTCCCCACTAGCGGGGGCGAACACCGGGGAGCTGTTTTTT.

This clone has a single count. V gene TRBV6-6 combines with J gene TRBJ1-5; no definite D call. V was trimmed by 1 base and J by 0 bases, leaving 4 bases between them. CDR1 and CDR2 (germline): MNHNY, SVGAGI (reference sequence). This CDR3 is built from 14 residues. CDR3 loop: CASSYYSSNQPQHF. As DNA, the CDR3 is TGTGCCAGCAGTTACTATAGTAGCAATCAGCCCCAGCATTTT.

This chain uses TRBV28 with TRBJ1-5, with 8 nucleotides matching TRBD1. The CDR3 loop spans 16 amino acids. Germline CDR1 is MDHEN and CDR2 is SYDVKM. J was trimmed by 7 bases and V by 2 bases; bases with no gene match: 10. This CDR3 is CASSLRLGQGGQPQHF. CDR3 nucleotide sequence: TGTGCCAGCAGTTTAAGGCTAGGACAGGGTGGCCAGCCCCAGCATTTT.

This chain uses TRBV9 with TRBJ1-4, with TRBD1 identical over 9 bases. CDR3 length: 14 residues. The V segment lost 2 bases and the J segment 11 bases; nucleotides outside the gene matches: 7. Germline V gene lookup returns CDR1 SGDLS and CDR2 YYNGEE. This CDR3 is CASSVGQGPRKLFF. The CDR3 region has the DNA TGTGCCAGCAGCGTTGGACAGGGGCCGCGGAAACTGTTTTTT.

CDR3 DNA sequence: TGTGCCAGCAGTGCCGGGCAGGGTAGCTATGGCTACACCTTC. It specifies CASSAGQGSYGYTF. The genes are TRBV6-1 and TRBJ1-2; tentative D call: TRBD1 (5 bases). Germline CDR1 reads MNHNS; CDR2 reads SASEGT. The CDR3 has 14 residues. V was cut by 4 bases and J by 4 bases, with 13 bases left in between.

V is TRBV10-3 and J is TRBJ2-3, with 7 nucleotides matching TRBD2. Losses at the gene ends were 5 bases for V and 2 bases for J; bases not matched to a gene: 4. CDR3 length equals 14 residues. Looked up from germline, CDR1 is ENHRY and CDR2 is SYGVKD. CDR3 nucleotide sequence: TGTGCCATCAGTATAAGCGGGGTCACAGATACGCAGTATTTT. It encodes CAISISGVTDTQYF.

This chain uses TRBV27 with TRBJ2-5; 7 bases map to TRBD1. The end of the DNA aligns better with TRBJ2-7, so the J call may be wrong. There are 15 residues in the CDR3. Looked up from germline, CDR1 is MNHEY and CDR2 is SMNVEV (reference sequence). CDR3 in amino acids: CASSFLRDSPYEQYF. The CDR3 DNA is TGTGCCAGCAGTTTCCTCCGGGACAGTCCCTACGAGCAGTACTTC.

The CDR3 nucleotides read TGTGCCAGCAGTGCAGTCCAGGCTCCCTACGAGCAGTACTTC. This encodes CASSAVQAPYEQYF. This rearrangement joins TRBV25-1 to TRBJ2-7; D not resolved. V was cut by 4 bases and J by 2 bases, with 12 bases left in between. CDR1 MGHDK and CDR2 SYGVNS come from the germline V gene. The CDR3 is 14 amino acids.

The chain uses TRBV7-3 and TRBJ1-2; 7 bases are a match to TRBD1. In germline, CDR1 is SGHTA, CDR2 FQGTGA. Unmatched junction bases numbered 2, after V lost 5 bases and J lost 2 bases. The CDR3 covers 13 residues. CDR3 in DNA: TGTGCCAGCAGCGAGGGACAGAACTATGGCTACACCTTC. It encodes CASSEGQNYGYTF. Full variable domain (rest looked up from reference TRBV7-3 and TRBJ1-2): GAGVSQTPSNKVTEKGKYVELRCDPISGHTALYWYRQSLGQGPEFLIYFQGTGAADDSGLPNDRFFAVRPEGSVSTLKIQRTERGDSAVYLCASSEGQNYGYTFGSGTRLTVV.

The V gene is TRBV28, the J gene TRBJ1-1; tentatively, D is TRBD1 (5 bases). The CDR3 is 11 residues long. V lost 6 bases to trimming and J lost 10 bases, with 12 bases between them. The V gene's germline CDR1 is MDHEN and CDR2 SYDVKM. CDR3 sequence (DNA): TGTGCCAGCAGCAGGGAAGTTACAGCTTTCTTT. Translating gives CASSREVTAFF.

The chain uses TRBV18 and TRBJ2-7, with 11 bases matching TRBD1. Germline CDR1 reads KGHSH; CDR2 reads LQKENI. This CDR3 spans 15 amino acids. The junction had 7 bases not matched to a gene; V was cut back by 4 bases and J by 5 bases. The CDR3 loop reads CASSLGQGAVDEQYF. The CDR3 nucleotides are TGTGCCAGCTCACTTGGACAGGGGGCGGTTGACGAGCAGTACTTC.

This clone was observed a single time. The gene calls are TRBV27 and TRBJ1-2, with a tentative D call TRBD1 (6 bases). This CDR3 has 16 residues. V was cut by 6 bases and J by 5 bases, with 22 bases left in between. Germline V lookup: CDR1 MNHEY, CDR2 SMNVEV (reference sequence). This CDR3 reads CASRMYRDTDLYGYTF. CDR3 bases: TGTGCCAGCAGAATGTACCGGGACACCGACCTATATGGCTACACCTTC.

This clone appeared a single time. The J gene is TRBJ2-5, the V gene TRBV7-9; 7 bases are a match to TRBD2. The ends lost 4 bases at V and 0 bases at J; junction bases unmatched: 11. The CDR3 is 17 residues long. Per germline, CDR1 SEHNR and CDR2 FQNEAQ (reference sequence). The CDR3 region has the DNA TGTGCCAGCAGCTCCCCGCCTAGCGGTAAAAACCAAGAGACCCAGTACTTC. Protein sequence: CASSSPPSGKNQETQYF. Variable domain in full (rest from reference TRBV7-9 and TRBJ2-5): DTGVSQNPRHKITKRGQNVTFRCDPISEHNRLYWYRQTLGQGPEFLTYFQNEAQLEKSRLLSDRFSAERPKGSFSTLEIQRTEQGDSAMYLCASSSPPSGKNQETQYFGPGTRLLVL.

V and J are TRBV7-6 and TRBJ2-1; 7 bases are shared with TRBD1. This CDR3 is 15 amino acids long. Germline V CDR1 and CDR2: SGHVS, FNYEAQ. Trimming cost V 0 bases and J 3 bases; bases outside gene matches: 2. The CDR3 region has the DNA TGTGCCAGCAGCTTAGCAGGGGGCCGCTACAATGAGCAGTTCTTC. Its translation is CASSLAGGRYNEQFF.